This passage covers 29 T cell receptor beta chains from one sample sequenced in a study of graft-versus-host responses after intestinal transplantation. TCRdb's copy holds only in-frame clones and misses some; the assay was immunoSEQ multiplex PCR. The sample holds 43,000 or so clones, about 93% seen once. Sequencing was performed on PBMCs, taken approximately 740 days after a first intestinal transplant, on the day of a second. The origin of the receptors is a human patient who received an intestinal transplant, so some T cells may come from the graft donor.

The chain carries TRBV9 and TRBJ2-7, with 9 bases matching TRBD1. Germline V CDR1 and CDR2: SGDLS, YYNGEE. There are 14 residues in the CDR3. V lost 4 bases to trimming and J lost 2 bases; unmatched junction nucleotides: 4. This CDR3 reads CASSPRDRAYEQYF. The CDR3 nucleotides read TGTGCCAGCAGCCCGCGGGACAGGGCCTACGAGCAGTACTTC.

This chain uses TRBV5-1 with TRBJ2-1, with 13 positions matching TRBD2. Germline V gene sequence: CDR1 SGHRS, CDR2 YFSETQ. CDR3 length: 19 residues. J lost 0 bases, V lost 4 bases, and 10 bases had no gene match. CDR3 nucleotide sequence: TGCGCCAGCAGCCGTTCCGGGACTAGCGGGATCTGCTCCTACAATGAGCAGTTCTTC. Its protein is CASSRSGTSGICSYNEQFF.

The chain links TRBV28 to TRBJ2-1; D gene uncertain. This CDR3 spans 19 amino acids. Germline-derived CDR1 and CDR2 are MDHEN and SYDVKM. The V and J ends lost 4 bases and 5 bases respectively, with 27 bases between them. The CDR3 coding sequence is TGTGCCAGCAGTTCCCTTTTGGCGGTTGTGCGCGGTACCCACAATGAGCAGTTCTTC. Its translation is CASSSLLAVVRGTHNEQFF.

V gene TRBV5-4 combines with J gene TRBJ2-7; D call uncertain. V lost 0 bases and J 7 bases, leaving 8 bases between the germline ends. Germline-derived CDR1 and CDR2 are SGHNT and YYREEE (reference sequence). This CDR3 is built from 12 residues. The CDR3 nucleotides are TGTGCCAGCAGCTTGGGGGCAGTGGAGCAGTACTTC. This translates into CASSLGAVEQYF.

The gene calls are TRBV19 and TRBJ2-7; 14 bases fit TRBD2. The CDR3 consists of 15 residues. J gave up 6 bases and V 4 bases, and 5 bases lay outside the gene matches. CDR1 and CDR2 (germline): LNHDA, SQIVND (reference sequence). The DNA of the CDR3 is TGTGCCAGTAGTACGCCGGGACTAGCGGGAGTCGAGCAGTACTTC. This gives the protein CASSTPGLAGVEQYF.

This chain joins TRBV19 and TRBJ2-1; TRBD2 is a possible D gene (5 bases). V lost 4 bases and J 4 bases, leaving 11 bases between the germline ends. Looked up from germline, CDR1 is LNHDA and CDR2 is SQIVND (reference sequence). This CDR3 is 14 amino acids long. In DNA, the CDR3 is TGTGCCAGTAGTACGGACGGAGGATACAATGAGCAGTTCTTC. Translated: CASSTDGGYNEQFF.

The V and J genes are TRBV6-1 and TRBJ2-7, with 8 bases aligning to TRBD1. The CDR3 length is 15 residues. The germline V gene encodes CDR1 MNHNS and CDR2 SASEGT. After removal of 5 bases from V and 2 bases from J, the junction contained 8 bases not matched to a gene. CDR3 loop: CASSLRDRTPYEQYF. As DNA, the CDR3 is TGTGCCAGCAGTCTCCGGGACAGGACCCCCTACGAGCAGTACTTC.

The rearrangement links TRBV29-1 to TRBJ2-2; 9 bases line up with TRBD2. CDR3 length equals 15 residues. Per germline, CDR1 SQVTM and CDR2 ANQGSEA. V shed 2 bases, J shed 3 bases, and the junction held 4 bases outside the gene matches. CDR3 DNA: TGCAGCGTTGAAACGACTAGCGGATACACCGGGGAGCTGTTTTTT. Encoded protein: CSVETTSGYTGELFF.

The chain recombines TRBV15 with TRBJ2-5, with D perhaps TRBD1 (6 bases). CDR1 is LNHNV, CDR2 YYDKDF, per germline (reference sequence). Between the trimmed V and J ends, which lost 2 bases and 5 bases, there was a span of 12 bases. This CDR3 comprises 14 residues. In DNA form, the CDR3 reads TGTGCCACCAGCAGACACACTCAGGGGGAGACCCAGTACTTC. This codes for CATSRHTQGETQYF.

The rearrangement links TRBV28 to TRBJ1-1; D is unresolved. Germline CDR1 is MDHEN and CDR2 is SYDVKM. The germline V and J ends were trimmed by 2 bases and 0 bases, with 4 bases remaining between them. The CDR3 loop spans 13 amino acids. CDR3 loop: CASSLGLNTEAFF. The CDR3 DNA follows: TGTGCCAGCAGTTTAGGGCTGAACACTGAAGCTTTCTTT.

This chain connects TRBV2 to TRBJ2-7; 11 bases line up with TRBD2. The CDR3 is 15 amino acids. Per the germline V gene, CDR1 is SNHLY and CDR2 is FYNNEI. The J segment lost 1 base and the V segment lost 10 bases, leaving 9 bases of the junction unmatched. CDR3 in amino acids: CAIPRTSGRSYEQYF. DNA for the CDR3: TGTGCCATCCCGAGAACTAGCGGGAGATCCTACGAGCAGTACTTC. Variable domain in full (rest from reference TRBV2 and TRBJ2-7): EPEVTQTPSHQVTQMGQEVILRCVPISNHLYFYWYRQILGQKVEFLVSFYNNEISEKSEIFDDQFSVERPDGSNFTLKIRSTKLEDSAMYFCAIPRTSGRSYEQYFGPGTRLTVT.

V gene TRBV18 combines with J gene TRBJ1-5; D might be TRBD1 (5 bases). The CDR3 totals 14 residues. Germline V gene data show CDR1 as KGHSH and CDR2 as LQKENI. V lost 2 bases and J lost 7, with 12 bases in between. The chain's CDR3 is CASSPGAAKQPQHF. The DNA of the CDR3 is TGTGCCAGCTCACCAGGGGCAGCGAAACAGCCCCAGCATTTT.

This clone came up once. The chain employs TRBV9 and TRBJ1-1; 7 bases fit TRBD1. CDR1 is SGDLS and CDR2 is YYNGEE in the germline V gene. The V segment lost 2 bases and the J segment 1 base; nucleotides outside the gene matches: 5. The CDR3 contains 15 residues. CDR3 in amino acids: CASSVGGTANTEAFF. The CDR3 region has the DNA TGTGCCAGCAGCGTTGGAGGGACAGCGAACACTGAAGCTTTCTTT.

This clone was seen once. The chain combines TRBV7-9 with TRBJ1-2; D might be TRBD1 (5 bases). Germline V gene lookup returns CDR1 SEHNR and CDR2 FQNEAQ (reference sequence). Between the trimmed V and J ends, which lost 1 base and 4 bases, there was a span of 10 bases. This CDR3 contains 14 residues. CDR3 region: CASSLVGGGYGYTF. CDR3 coding DNA: TGTGCCAGCAGCTTAGTGGGGGGTGGCTATGGCTACACCTTC. Filled out from reference TRBV7-9 and TRBJ1-2, the complete variable domain reads DTGVSQNPRHKITKRGQNVTFRCDPISEHNRLYWYRQTLGQGPEFLTYFQNEAQLEKSRLLSDRFSAERPKGSFSTLEIQRTEQGDSAMYLCASSLVGGGYGYTFGSGTRLTVV.

This clone has only a few counts. The J gene is TRBJ2-7, the V gene TRBV21-1; TRBD1 was called by the table and not checked on the DNA. TRBV21-1 is flagged as a pseudogene. This CDR3 contains 16 residues. The DNA of the CDR3 is TGTGCCAGCAGCAAAGAACAGGGACAGCGAACCTACGAGCAGTACTTC. Translated: CASSKEQGQRTYEQYF.

The chain joins TRBV7-3 to TRBJ2-2; TRBD2 matches at 9 bases. Germline assignment: CDR1 SGHTA and CDR2 FQGTGA. The CDR3 is 14 residues long. V was clipped by 4 bases and J by 6 bases; unmatched bases: 3. CDR3 protein: CASSWGLAPGELFF. CDR3 sequence (DNA): TGTGCCAGCAGCTGGGGACTAGCTCCCGGGGAGCTGTTTTTT.

The rearrangement links TRBV10-3 to TRBJ2-2; TRBD2 matches at 15 bases. CDR1 and CDR2 from the germline V gene are ENHRY and SYGVKD. The CDR3 covers 19 residues. Trimming cost V 2 bases and J 2 bases; bases outside gene matches: 6. This CDR3 reads CAISEMGLAGGRNTGELFF. The CDR3 nucleotides are TGTGCCATCAGTGAGATGGGACTAGCGGGAGGACGAAACACCGGGGAGCTGTTTTTT.

This clone was seen once. The chain recombines TRBV9 with TRBJ2-7; TRBD2 might be the D (7 bases). Trimming shortened V by 3 bases and J by 5 bases, and 18 bases separated the two germline ends. CDR3 length equals 15 residues. Germline V CDR1 and CDR2: SGDLS, YYNGEE. Here the CDR3 reads CASSGSGGPGNEQYF. CDR3 bases: TGTGCCAGCAGCGGTTCCGGGGGGCCGGGAAACGAGCAGTACTTC.

This rearrangement joins TRBV6-6 to TRBJ2-3; 7 nucleotides align to TRBD2. The CDR3 has 14 amino acids. In germline, CDR1 is MNHNY, CDR2 SVGAGI (reference sequence). After removal of 6 bases from V and 0 bases from J, the junction contained 3 bases not matched to a gene. CDR3 in amino acids: CASSLGLSTDTQYF. CDR3 nucleotide sequence: TGTGCCAGCAGCCTGGGACTAAGCACAGATACGCAGTATTTT.

The CDR3 coding sequence is TGTGCCAGCAGCCCGCGGTGGGACCGCAGCTCCTATAATTCACCCCTCCACTTT. Its protein product is CASSPRWDRSSYNSPLHF. The chain joins TRBV7-8 to TRBJ1-6, with a weak D call TRBD1 (5 bases). Trimming cost V 5 bases and J 0 bases, with 17 bases left between them. Germline V lookup: CDR1 SGHVS, CDR2 FQNEAQ. The CDR3 runs 18 residues.

The CDR3 DNA reads TGTGCCAGCAGCCCGACAGGGAGGAATCAGCCCCAGCATTTT. Its protein is CASSPTGRNQPQHF. J is TRBJ1-5 and V is TRBV11-2, with TRBD1 identical over 7 bases. CDR3 length: 14 amino acids. The germline gives CDR1 SGHAT, CDR2 FQNNGV. V lost 5 bases to trimming and J lost 4 bases; unmatched junction nucleotides: 5. Drawing the rest from reference TRBV11-2 and TRBJ1-5, the complete variable domain is EAGVAQSPRYKIIEKRQSVAFWCNPISGHATLYWYQQILGQGPKLLIQFQNNGVVDDSQLPKDRFSAERLKGVDSTLKIQPAKLEDSAVYLCASSPTGRNQPQHFGDGTRLSIL.

V is TRBV18 and J is TRBJ1-6; TRBD1 agrees at 7 bases. This CDR3 is 15 amino acids long. Germline trimming cut 6 bases from V and 7 bases from J; bases unmatched to any gene: 9. Germline CDR1 reads KGHSH; CDR2 reads LQKENI. CDR3 DNA sequence: TGTGCCAGCTCGCACGCTGACAGGGAGAATTCACCCCTCCACTTT. Residues: CASSHADRENSPLHF.

This rearrangement joins TRBV2 to TRBJ2-3; D unresolved. The V and J ends lost 4 bases and 6 bases respectively, with 23 bases between them. The CDR3 has 17 residues. The germline V gene has CDR1 SNHLY and CDR2 FYNNEI. In nucleotides, the CDR3 is TGTGCCAGCAGTGCTCCATCCGACTCACCAGACGTGGATACGCAGTATTTT. Translating it yields CASSAPSDSPDVDTQYF. The full variable domain, completed using reference TRBV2 and TRBJ2-3, is EPEVTQTPSHQVTQMGQEVILRCVPISNHLYFYWYRQILGQKVEFLVSFYNNEISEKSEIFDDQFSVERPDGSNFTLKIRSTKLEDSAMYFCASSAPSDSPDVDTQYFGPGTRLTVL.

The rearrangement links TRBV6-6 to TRBJ2-1, with D tentatively TRBD2 (6 bases). The germline gives CDR1 MNHNY, CDR2 SVGAGI (reference sequence). This CDR3 contains 13 residues. Between the trimmed V and J ends, which lost 8 bases and 4 bases, there was a span of 12 bases. The CDR3 DNA follows: TGTGCCAGCGGTTCCGGGGGATACAATGAGCAGTTCTTC. Translating it yields CASGSGGYNEQFF.

The chain combines TRBV25-1 with TRBJ2-7, with a tentative D call TRBD2 (5 bases). V dropped 5 bases and J dropped 3 bases, with 11 bases sitting between them. Germline CDR1 is MGHDK and CDR2 is SYGVNS. This CDR3 has 13 residues. CDR3 in amino acids: CASSRGVGYEQYF. CDR3 coding DNA: TGTGCCAGCAGTCGGGGAGTTGGCTACGAGCAGTACTTC.

CDR3 protein: CAITTRGALNTGELFF. CDR3 nucleotides: TGTGCCATTACTACAAGGGGAGCTTTAAACACCGGGGAGCTGTTTTTT. The chain employs TRBV2 and TRBJ2-2; the D call may be TRBD1 or TRBD2 (5 bases each). The germline CDR1 and CDR2 sequences are SNHLY and FYNNEI. This CDR3 is built from 16 residues. V was pared by 10 bases and J by 2 bases, with 20 bases between.

V gene TRBV12-5 combines with J gene TRBJ2-1; D is unclear. V was clipped by 7 bases and J by 8 bases, with 12 bases between them. The CDR3 totals 12 residues. Germline lookup yields CDR1 LGHNT and CDR2 FRNRAP. The CDR3 DNA reads as TGTGCTAGTGCCCTGGACGGAGATGAGCAGTTCTTC. Translation gives CASALDGDEQFF.

The DNA of the CDR3 is TGCGCCAGCAGCCAAGAAATAGGCCGAGTGACCTACGAGCAGTACTTC. As protein: CASSQEIGRVTYEQYF. The chain couples TRBV4-1 to TRBJ2-7; D not certain. Trimming took 0 bases from V and 2 from J, leaving 14 bases between them. The CDR3 is 16 residues long. Germline assignment: CDR1 MGHRA and CDR2 YSYEKL.

This chain joins TRBV6-6 and TRBJ2-7; D is unresolved. With 0 bases removed from V and 2 bases from J, the gap between germline ends came to 8 bases. Germline values: CDR1 MNHNY, CDR2 SVGAGI (reference sequence). CDR3 length: 14 residues. CDR3 sequence (DNA): TGTGCCAGCAGTTACTCTAGGCAGACCTACGAGCAGTACTTC. This encodes CASSYSRQTYEQYF.